Below are 9 T cell receptor beta chains sequenced from a single sample in a study of T cells after yellow fever vaccination. MiXCR was run by TCRdb on the 5' RACE reads, yielding one entry per CDR3 protein. The profile covers about 300,000 distinct CDR3 sequences, with about 6.6% appearing a single time and around 17% taken by the ten largest. The sample consisted of PBMCs, taken more than 40 days after the first yellow fever vaccination. The receptors come from a young man who received the YFV17D yellow fever vaccine.

The chain has TRBV20-1 and TRBJ1-6; perhaps TRBD1 as D (5 bases). Deletions cut 0 bases from V and 6 bases from J, with 9 bases between. The CDR3 totals 14 residues. CDR1 and CDR2 from the germline V gene are DFQATT and SNEGSKA (reference sequence). CDR3 DNA sequence: TGCAGTGCTAGAGATCTAGGGACTAATTCACCCCTCCACTTT. Protein sequence: CSARDLGTNSPLHF.

V usage is TRBV9 and J usage is TRBJ2-3; possibly TRBD2 for D (6 bases). This CDR3 has 14 residues. The ends were cut back, 4 bases at V and 6 bases at J, with 15 bases in the middle. CDR1 is SGDLS and CDR2 is YYNGEE in the germline V gene. CDR3 in amino acids: CASSHGGRTDTQYF. The CDR3 DNA reads as TGTGCCAGCAGCCACGGGGGTAGGACGGATACGCAGTATTTT. Supplemented by reference TRBV9 and TRBJ2-3, the full variable domain reads DSGVTQTPKHLITATGQRVTLRCSPRSGDLSVYWYQQSLDQGLQFLIQYYNGEERAKGNILERFSAQQFPDLHSELNLSSLELGDSALYFCASSHGGRTDTQYFGPGTRLTVL.

This clonotype occurred a few times. V usage is TRBV10-3 and J usage is TRBJ2-3, with D possibly being TRBD1 (5 bases). The germline CDR1 and CDR2 sequences are ENHRY and SYGVKD. V lost 10 bases, J lost 0 bases, and 14 bases lay in between. The CDR3 length is 14 residues. For the CDR3, the DNA is TGTGCCACCGAAGACAGTTTTAGCACAGATACGCAGTATTTT. Translation: CATEDSFSTDTQYF.

The chain employs TRBV18 and TRBJ1-2; the D is unclear. This CDR3 is 15 amino acids long. Trimming removed 6 bases at V and 4 bases at J, with 18 bases between. Germline V CDR1 and CDR2: KGHSH, LQKENI. CDR3 loop: CASSGRQEEIYGYTF. The CDR3 nucleotides read TGTGCCAGCTCGGGGAGGCAGGAGGAAATCTATGGCTACACCTTC.

CDR3 protein: CASSSGQGRNTEAFF. Written as DNA, the CDR3 is TGTGCCAGCAGCTCTGGACAGGGCCGGAACACTGAAGCTTTCTTT. The rearrangement uses TRBV7-9 and TRBJ1-1, with 8 bases identical to TRBD1. The germline gives CDR1 SEHNR, CDR2 FQNEAQ (reference sequence). The CDR3 is made up of 15 amino acids. The trim removed 4 bases at V and 1 base at J, leaving 5 bases unmatched.

J is TRBJ1-1 and V is TRBV6-4, with D perhaps matching TRBD1 (5 bases). The germline CDR1 and CDR2 sequences are MRHNA and SNTAGT. This CDR3 region has 14 residues. Trimming left V 4 bases short and J 8 bases short, with 17 bases between. The CDR3 protein is CASSVSGDLGEAFF. DNA for the CDR3: TGTGCCAGCAGTGTGTCCGGGGACCTCGGCGAAGCTTTCTTT.

The genes are TRBV10-2 and TRBJ2-4; the D call may be TRBD1 or TRBD2 (5 bases each). Germline lookup yields CDR1 WSHSY and CDR2 SAAADI. Trimming removed 7 bases at V and 5 bases at J, with 15 bases between. This CDR3 spans 14 amino acids. The CDR3 protein is CASIDGTGQNIQYF. Written as DNA, the CDR3 is TGCGCCAGCATAGATGGGACGGGGCAAAACATTCAGTACTTC.

This clonotype was recorded a few times. The chain links TRBV28 to TRBJ2-7; D assignment may be TRBD1 or TRBD2 (5 bases each). The CDR3 contains 15 residues. Germline values: CDR1 MDHEN, CDR2 SYDVKM. Deletions cut 4 bases from V and 3 bases from J, with 16 bases between. Written as DNA, the CDR3 is TGTGCCAGCAGTTCGCCCCAGGGAGACAGCTACGAGCAGTACGTC. This codes for CASSSPQGDSYEQYV.

This clonotype was seen only a few times. The CDR3 sequence is CASSQVRGTYNEQFF. The CDR3 coding sequence is TGTGCCAGCAGCCAAGTCAGGGGTACTTACAATGAGCAGTTCTTC. V gene TRBV3-1 combines with J gene TRBJ2-1; a possible D gene is TRBD1 (6 bases). The ends were cut back, 1 base at V and 4 bases at J, with 11 bases in the middle. The CDR3 has 15 residues. CDR1 and CDR2 (germline): LGHDT, YNNKEL (reference sequence).